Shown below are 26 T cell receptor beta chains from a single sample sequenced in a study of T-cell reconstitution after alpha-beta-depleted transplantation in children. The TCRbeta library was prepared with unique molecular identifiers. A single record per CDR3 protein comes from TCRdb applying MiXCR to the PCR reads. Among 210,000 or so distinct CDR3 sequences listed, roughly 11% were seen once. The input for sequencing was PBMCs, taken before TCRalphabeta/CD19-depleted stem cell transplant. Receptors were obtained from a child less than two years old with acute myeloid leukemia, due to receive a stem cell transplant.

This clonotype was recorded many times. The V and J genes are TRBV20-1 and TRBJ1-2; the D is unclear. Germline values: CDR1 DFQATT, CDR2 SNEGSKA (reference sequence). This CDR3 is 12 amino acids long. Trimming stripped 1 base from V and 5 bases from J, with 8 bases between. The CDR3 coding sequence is TGCAGTGCTAGAGTTGGGGTTTATGGCTACACCTTC. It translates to CSARVGVYGYTF.

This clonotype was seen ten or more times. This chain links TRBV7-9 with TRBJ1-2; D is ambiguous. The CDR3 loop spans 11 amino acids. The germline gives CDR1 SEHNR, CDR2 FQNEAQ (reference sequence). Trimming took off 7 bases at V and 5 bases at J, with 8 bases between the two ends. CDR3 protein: CASTPGYGYTF. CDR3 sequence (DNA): TGTGCCAGCACCCCCGGGTATGGCTACACCTTC. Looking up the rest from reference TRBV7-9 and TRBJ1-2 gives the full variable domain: DTGVSQNPRHKITKRGQNVTFRCDPISEHNRLYWYRQTLGQGPEFLTYFQNEAQLEKSRLLSDRFSAERPKGSFSTLEIQRTEQGDSAMYLCASTPGYGYTFGSGTRLTVV.

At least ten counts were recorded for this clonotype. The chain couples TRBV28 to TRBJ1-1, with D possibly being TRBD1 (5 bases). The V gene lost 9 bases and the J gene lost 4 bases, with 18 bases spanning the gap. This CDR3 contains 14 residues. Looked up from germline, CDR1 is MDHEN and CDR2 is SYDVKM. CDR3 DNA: TGTGCCAGTCAAACCCCCCCCCAGGGCACTGAAGCTTTCTTT. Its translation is CASQTPPQGTEAFF.

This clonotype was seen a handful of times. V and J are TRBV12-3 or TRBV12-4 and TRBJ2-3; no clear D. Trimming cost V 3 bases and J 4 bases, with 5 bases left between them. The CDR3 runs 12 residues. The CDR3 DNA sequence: TGTGCCAGCAGTTTCACCCCAGATACGCAGTATTTT. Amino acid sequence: CASSFTPDTQYF.

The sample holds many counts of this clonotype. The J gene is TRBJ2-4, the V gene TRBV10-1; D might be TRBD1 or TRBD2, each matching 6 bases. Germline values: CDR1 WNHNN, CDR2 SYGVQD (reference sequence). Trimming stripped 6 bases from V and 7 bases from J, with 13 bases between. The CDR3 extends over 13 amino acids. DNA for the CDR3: TGCGCCAGCAGCGGGGGCCGGAGGAACATTCAGTACTTC. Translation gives CASSGGRRNIQYF.

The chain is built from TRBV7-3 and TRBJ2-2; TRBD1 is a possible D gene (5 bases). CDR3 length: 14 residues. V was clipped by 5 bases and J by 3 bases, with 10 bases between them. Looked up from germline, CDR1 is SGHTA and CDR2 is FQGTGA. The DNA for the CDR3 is TGTGCCAGCAGCCGCCGGACATACACCGGGGAGCTGTTTTTT. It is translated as CASSRRTYTGELFF. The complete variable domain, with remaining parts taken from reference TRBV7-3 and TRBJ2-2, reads GAGVSQTPSNKVTEKGKYVELRCDPISGHTALYWYRQSLGQGPEFLIYFQGTGAADDSGLPNDRFFAVRPEGSVSTLKIQRTERGDSAVYLCASSRRTYTGELFFGEGSRLTVL.

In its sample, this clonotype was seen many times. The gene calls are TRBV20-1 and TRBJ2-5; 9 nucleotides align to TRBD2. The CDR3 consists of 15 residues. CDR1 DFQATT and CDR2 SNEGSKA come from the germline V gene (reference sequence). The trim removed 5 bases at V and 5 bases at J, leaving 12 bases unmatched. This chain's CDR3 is CSAQPDLAGSETQYF. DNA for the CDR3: TGCAGTGCTCAACCGGATCTAGCGGGAAGTGAGACCCAGTACTTC.

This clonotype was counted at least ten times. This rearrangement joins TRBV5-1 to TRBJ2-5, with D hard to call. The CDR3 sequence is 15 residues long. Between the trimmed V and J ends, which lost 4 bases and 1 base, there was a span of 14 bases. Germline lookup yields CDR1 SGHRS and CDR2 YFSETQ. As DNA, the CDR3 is TGCGCCAGCAGCCGCCTCACAGAAATCCAAGAGACCCAGTACTTC. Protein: CASSRLTEIQETQYF.

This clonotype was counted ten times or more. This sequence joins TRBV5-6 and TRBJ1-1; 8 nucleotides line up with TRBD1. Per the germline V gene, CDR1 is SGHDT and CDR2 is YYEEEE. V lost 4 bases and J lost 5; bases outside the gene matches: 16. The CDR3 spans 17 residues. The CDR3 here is CASSPGTGAKWYTEAFF. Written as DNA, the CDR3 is TGTGCCAGCAGCCCGGGGACAGGCGCCAAGTGGTATACTGAAGCTTTCTTT.

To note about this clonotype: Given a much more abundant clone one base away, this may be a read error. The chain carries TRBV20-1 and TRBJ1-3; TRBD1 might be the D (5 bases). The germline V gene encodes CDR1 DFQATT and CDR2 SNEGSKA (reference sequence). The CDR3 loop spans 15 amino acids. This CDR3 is CSASLSGGWENIIYF. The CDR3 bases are TGCAGTGCTAGCCTATCGGGGGGGTGGGAAAACATCATATATTTT.

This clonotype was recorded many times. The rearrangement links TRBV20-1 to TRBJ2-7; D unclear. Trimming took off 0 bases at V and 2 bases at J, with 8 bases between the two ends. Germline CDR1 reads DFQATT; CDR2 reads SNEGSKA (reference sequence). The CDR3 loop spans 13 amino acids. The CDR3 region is CSARDMGTYEQYF. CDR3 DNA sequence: TGCAGTGCTAGAGATATGGGGACCTACGAGCAGTACTTC.

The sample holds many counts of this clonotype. The CDR3 is CASSTRDGAYEQYF. CDR3 DNA: TGCGCCAGCAGCACCAGGGACGGCGCCTACGAGCAGTACTTC. This chain uses TRBV5-1 with TRBJ2-7, with D possibly being TRBD1 or TRBD2 (5 bases each). This CDR3 is built from 14 residues. Germline V CDR1 and CDR2: SGHRS, YFSETQ. Trimming stripped 4 bases from V and 2 bases from J, with 13 bases between.

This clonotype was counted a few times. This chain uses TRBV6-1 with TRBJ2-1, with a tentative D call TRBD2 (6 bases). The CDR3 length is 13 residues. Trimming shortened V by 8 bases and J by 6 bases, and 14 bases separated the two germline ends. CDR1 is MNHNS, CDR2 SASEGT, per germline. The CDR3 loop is CASGTPLFNEQFF. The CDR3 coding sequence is TGTGCCAGCGGGACTCCGCTGTTCAATGAGCAGTTCTTC.

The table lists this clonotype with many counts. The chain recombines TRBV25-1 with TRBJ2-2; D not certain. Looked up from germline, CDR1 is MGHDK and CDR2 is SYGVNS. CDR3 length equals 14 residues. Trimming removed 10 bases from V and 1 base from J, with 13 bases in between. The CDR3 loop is CATQPPLNTGELFF. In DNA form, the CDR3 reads TGTGCCACCCAGCCCCCATTGAACACCGGGGAGCTGTTTTTT.

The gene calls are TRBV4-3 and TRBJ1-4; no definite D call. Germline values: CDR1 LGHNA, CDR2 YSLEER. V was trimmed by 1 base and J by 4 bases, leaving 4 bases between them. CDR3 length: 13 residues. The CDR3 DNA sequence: TGCGCCAGCAGCCAAGTCCTTAATGAAAAACTGTTTTTT. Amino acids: CASSQVLNEKLFF.

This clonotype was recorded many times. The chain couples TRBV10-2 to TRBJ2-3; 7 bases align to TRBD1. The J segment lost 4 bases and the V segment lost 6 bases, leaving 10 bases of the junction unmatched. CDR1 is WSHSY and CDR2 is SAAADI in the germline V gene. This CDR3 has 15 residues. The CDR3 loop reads CASRSQGRPSDTQYF. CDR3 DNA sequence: TGCGCCAGCAGATCACAGGGGAGACCCTCAGATACGCAGTATTTT.

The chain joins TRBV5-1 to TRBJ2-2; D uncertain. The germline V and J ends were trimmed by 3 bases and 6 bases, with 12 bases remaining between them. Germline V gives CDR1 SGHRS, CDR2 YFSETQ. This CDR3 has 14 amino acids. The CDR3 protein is CASSSRLLSGELFF. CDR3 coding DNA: TGCGCCAGCAGCTCCAGGCTTCTCTCCGGGGAGCTGTTTTTT.

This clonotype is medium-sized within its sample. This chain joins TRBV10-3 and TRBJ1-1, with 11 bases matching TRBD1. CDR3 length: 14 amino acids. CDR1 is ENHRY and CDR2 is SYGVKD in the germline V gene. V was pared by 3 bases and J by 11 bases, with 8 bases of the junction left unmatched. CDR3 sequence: CAISDWTGGRVAFF. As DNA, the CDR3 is TGTGCCATCAGTGACTGGACAGGGGGCCGCGTGGCTTTCTTT.

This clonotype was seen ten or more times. In DNA, the CDR3 is TGTGCCAGCAGTACGGGACCCTACTCGGAGCAGTACTTC. The encoded protein is CASSTGPYSEQYF. This rearrangement joins TRBV12-3 or TRBV12-4 to TRBJ2-7, with D possibly being TRBD1 or TRBD2 (5 bases each). CDR3 size: 13 residues. Trimming pared 5 bases from V and 7 bases from J, leaving 15 bases between.

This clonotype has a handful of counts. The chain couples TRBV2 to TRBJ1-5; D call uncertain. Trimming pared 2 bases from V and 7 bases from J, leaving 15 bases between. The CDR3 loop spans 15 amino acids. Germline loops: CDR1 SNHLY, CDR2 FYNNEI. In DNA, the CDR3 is TGTGCCAGCAGTGAACCCGGAGGGTCTCACCAGCCCCAGCATTTT. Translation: CASSEPGGSHQPQHF.

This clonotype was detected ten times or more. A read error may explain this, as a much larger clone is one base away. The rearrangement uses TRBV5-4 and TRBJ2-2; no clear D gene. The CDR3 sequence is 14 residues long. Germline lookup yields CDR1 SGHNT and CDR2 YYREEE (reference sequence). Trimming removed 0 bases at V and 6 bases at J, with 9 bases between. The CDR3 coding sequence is TGTGCCAGCAGCTTGGAGATCAACTCCGGGGAGCTGTTTTTT. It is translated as CASSLEINSGELFF.

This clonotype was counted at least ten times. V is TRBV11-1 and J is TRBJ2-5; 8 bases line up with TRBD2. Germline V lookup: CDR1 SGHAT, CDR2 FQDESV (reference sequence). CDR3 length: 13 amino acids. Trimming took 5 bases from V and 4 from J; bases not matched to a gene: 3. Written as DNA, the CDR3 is TGTGCCAGCAGCCTTAGCGGGACAGAGACCCAGTACTTC. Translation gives CASSLSGTETQYF.

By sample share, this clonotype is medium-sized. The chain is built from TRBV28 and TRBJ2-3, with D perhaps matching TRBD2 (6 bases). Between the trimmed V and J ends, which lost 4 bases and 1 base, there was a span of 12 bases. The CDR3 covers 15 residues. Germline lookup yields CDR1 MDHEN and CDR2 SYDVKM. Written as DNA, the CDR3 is TGTGCCAGCAGTTACCTCGGGGAGGGCACAGATACGCAGTATTTT. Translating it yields CASSYLGEGTDTQYF.

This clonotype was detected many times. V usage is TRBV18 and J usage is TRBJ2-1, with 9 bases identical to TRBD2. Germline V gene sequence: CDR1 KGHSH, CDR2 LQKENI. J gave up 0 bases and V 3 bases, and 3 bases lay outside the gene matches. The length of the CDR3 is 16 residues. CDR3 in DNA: TGTGCCAGCTCACCTCTAGCGGGAAGCTCCTACAATGAGCAGTTCTTC. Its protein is CASSPLAGSSYNEQFF.

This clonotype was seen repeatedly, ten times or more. The CDR3, as DNA: TGTGCCACCAGTGATTTTAACACTGAAGCTTTCTTT. Translated: CATSDFNTEAFF. This rearrangement joins TRBV24-1 to TRBJ1-1; no firm D call. In germline, CDR1 is KGHDR, CDR2 SFDVKD. The CDR3 has 12 amino acids. V was clipped by 1 base and J by 2 bases, with 1 base between them.

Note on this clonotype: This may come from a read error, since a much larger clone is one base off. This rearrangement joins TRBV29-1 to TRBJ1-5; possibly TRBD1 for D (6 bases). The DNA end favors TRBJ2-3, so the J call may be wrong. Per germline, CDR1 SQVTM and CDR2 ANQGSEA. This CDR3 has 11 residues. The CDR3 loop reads CSVEGDRPQYF. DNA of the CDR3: TGCAGCGTTGAAGGCGACAGGCCCCAGTATTTT.